Presented here are 20 T cell receptor beta chains from one specimen sequenced in a study of T-cell reconstitution after alpha-beta-depleted transplantation in children. As it was prepared, the TCRbeta library received unique molecular identifiers. TCRdb fed the PCR reads into MiXCR, producing one record per CDR3 protein. This sample yields some 500,000 distinct CDR3 sequences, of which around 20% are seen a single time; roughly 3.3% belongs to the top ten. The source was PBMCs from the stem cell graft donor, collected from the stem cell graft. These receptors originate from a human donor who donated a stem cell graft to a child with acute lymphoblastic leukemia.

This clonotype has more than one count but fewer than ten. The chain uses TRBV7-6 and TRBJ2-1; TRBD1 might be the D (5 bases). Germline values: CDR1 SGHVS, CDR2 FNYEAQ. CDR3 length: 14 residues. The V end lost 0 bases, the J end lost 8 bases, and 11 bases lay between the germline ends. The CDR3 is CASSLAARAHEQFF. The DNA for the CDR3 is TGTGCCAGCAGCTTAGCGGCCAGGGCCCATGAGCAGTTCTTC.

This clonotype was recorded a few times. V is TRBV20-1 and J is TRBJ2-3; maybe TRBD1 (5 bases). This CDR3 has 14 amino acids. Trimming took off 0 bases at V and 6 bases at J, with 13 bases between the two ends. Per the germline V gene, CDR1 is DFQATT and CDR2 is SNEGSKA (reference sequence). CDR3 bases: TGCAGTGCTAGAGAAGGGGTCCATTGGGATACGCAGTATTTT. As protein: CSAREGVHWDTQYF.

This clonotype was recorded only once. This CDR3 is CSARDGRVSYNEQFF. For the CDR3, the DNA is TGCAGTGCTAGAGATGGGAGAGTATCCTACAATGAGCAGTTCTTC. The chain recombines TRBV20-1 with TRBJ2-1; D may be TRBD2 (5 bases). Trimming stripped 0 bases from V and 1 base from J, with 10 bases between. The CDR3 spans 15 residues. Germline CDR1 reads DFQATT; CDR2 reads SNEGSKA (reference sequence).

The table lists this clonotype with a count of one. The chain carries TRBV29-1 and TRBJ2-2; TRBD2 agrees at 13 bases. Germline-derived CDR1 and CDR2 are SQVTM and ANQGSEA. This CDR3 is built from 15 residues. V lost 7 bases to trimming and J lost 6 bases; unmatched junction nucleotides: 8. CDR3 residues: CSALSGLAGSGELFF. Here the CDR3 DNA reads TGCAGCGCACTTTCGGGACTAGCGGGGTCCGGGGAGCTGTTTTTT.

In this sample, this clonotype turned up a few times. The rearrangement uses TRBV27 and TRBJ2-7, with 7 bases matching TRBD2. The CDR3 covers 13 residues. Losses at the gene ends were 2 bases for V and 5 bases for J; bases not matched to a gene: 3. The germline V gene encodes CDR1 MNHEY and CDR2 SMNVEV (reference sequence). CDR3 sequence (DNA): TGTGCCAGCAGTTTAGCGGGAGTAAACGAGCAGTACTTC. This sequence encodes CASSLAGVNEQYF.

This clonotype has only a few counts. The chain has TRBV27 and TRBJ2-2; TRBD2 is a possible D gene (5 bases). Trimming removed 6 bases at V and 0 bases at J, with 14 bases between. Germline V lookup: CDR1 MNHEY, CDR2 SMNVEV (reference sequence). The CDR3 has 16 amino acids. The CDR3 spells CASSGLLGSNTGELFF. As DNA, the CDR3 is TGTGCCAGCAGCGGATTACTAGGATCGAACACCGGGGAGCTGTTTTTT.

The chain employs TRBV27 and TRBJ2-2; D remains unclear. Trimming stripped 8 bases from V and 4 bases from J, with 14 bases between. Germline V gene data show CDR1 as MNHEY and CDR2 as SMNVEV (reference sequence). This CDR3 has 14 residues. The CDR3 DNA is TGTGCCAGCGGGCCCCAGCGAGTCACCGGGGAGCTGTTTTTT. Translation: CASGPQRVTGELFF.

This rearrangement joins TRBV6-6 to TRBJ2-3; D unclear. CDR1 MNHNY and CDR2 SVGAGI come from the germline V gene (reference sequence). The CDR3 is 12 residues long. Trimming took off 7 bases at V and 0 bases at J, with 5 bases between the two ends. CDR3 coding DNA: TGTGCCAGCATGGCTAGCACAGATACGCAGTATTTT. Its translation: CASMASTDTQYF.

This chain uses TRBV4-1 with TRBJ1-2; 9 nucleotides align to TRBD1. The CDR3 sequence is 17 residues long. In germline, CDR1 is MGHRA, CDR2 YSYEKL. The trim removed 6 bases at V and 1 base at J, leaving 12 bases unmatched. The CDR3 protein is CASRVTGTGYHNYGYTF. The CDR3 DNA follows: TGCGCCAGCAGGGTAACCGGGACAGGGTATCATAACTATGGCTACACCTTC.

The chain has TRBV21-1 and TRBJ2-6; TRBD2 is taken as the D call from the table, unchecked against the DNA. TRBV21-1 is reported as a pseudogene. The CDR3 extends over 17 amino acids. The CDR3 DNA follows: TGTGCCAGCAGCAAAAAGGATCCCCCTCCCGGGGCCAACGTCCTGACTTTC. It yields the protein CASSKKDPPPGANVLTF.

The rearrangement joins TRBV20-1 to TRBJ2-3; 9 bases fit TRBD2. J gave up 4 bases and V 1 base, and 6 bases lay outside the gene matches. Germline V gene data show CDR1 as DFQATT and CDR2 as SNEGSKA (reference sequence). The CDR3 spans 15 residues. The CDR3 here is CSARVTREGPDTQYF. CDR3 sequence (DNA): TGCAGTGCTAGAGTTACGCGGGAGGGCCCAGATACGCAGTATTTT.

This sequence joins TRBV5-1 and TRBJ2-5, with 11 nucleotides matching TRBD1. Germline CDR1 and CDR2: SGHRS and YFSETQ. The CDR3 is 15 amino acids. Unmatched junction bases numbered 7, after V lost 4 bases and J lost 5 bases. This CDR3 is CASSLQGQGGETQYF. The CDR3 DNA reads as TGCGCCAGCAGCCTCCAGGGACAGGGGGGCGAGACCCAGTACTTC.

This clonotype was detected ten times or more. The chain combines TRBV10-3 with TRBJ1-1, with D possibly matching TRBD1 (5 bases). Germline V CDR1 and CDR2: ENHRY, SYGVKD. This CDR3 spans 13 amino acids. The V end was cut by 6 bases, the J end by 6 bases, with 14 bases between. Here the CDR3 reads CAIRDLGAPEAFF. Written as DNA, the CDR3 is TGTGCCATCAGGGATTTAGGGGCCCCTGAAGCTTTCTTT.

The chain links TRBV5-1 to TRBJ1-1; 7 nucleotides align to TRBD1. Looked up from germline, CDR1 is SGHRS and CDR2 is YFSETQ. This CDR3 has 16 amino acids. V dropped 2 bases and J dropped 2; count of bases not matched to a gene: 9. In DNA form, the CDR3 reads TGCGCCAGCAGCTTTTACTGGACAGGAGCCAACACTGAAGCTTTCTTT. Residues: CASSFYWTGANTEAFF.

In its sample, this clonotype was seen a few times. The rearrangement joins TRBV7-9 to TRBJ2-3; 8 bases match TRBD1. The CDR3 covers 16 residues. Germline assignment: CDR1 SEHNR and CDR2 FQNEAQ (reference sequence). The ends lost 5 bases at V and 0 bases at J; junction bases unmatched: 7. The CDR3 loop is CASSKLQGASTDTQYF. Written as DNA, the CDR3 is TGTGCCAGCAGCAAATTGCAGGGGGCCAGCACAGATACGCAGTATTTT.

This clonotype was seen a few times. This chain joins TRBV5-1 and TRBJ2-2, with 9 positions matching TRBD1. J was trimmed by 5 bases and V by 2 bases; bases with no gene match: 10. The CDR3 loop spans 17 amino acids. Germline-derived CDR1 and CDR2 are SGHRS and YFSETQ. The CDR3 DNA reads as TGCGCCAGCAGCTTTACTTTGCCCGGGACAGGGACCGGGGAGCTGTTTTTT. It is translated as CASSFTLPGTGTGELFF. The whole variable domain, filled in from reference TRBV5-1 and TRBJ2-2, reads KAGVTQTPRYLIKTRGQQVTLSCSPISGHRSVSWYQQTPGQGLQFLFEYFSETQRNKGNFPGRFSGRQFSNSRSEMNVSTLELGDSALYLCASSFTLPGTGTGELFFGEGSRLTVL.

The gene calls are TRBV11-2 and TRBJ2-1, with D perhaps matching TRBD2 (5 bases). The CDR3 runs 16 residues. In germline, CDR1 is SGHAT, CDR2 FQNNGV. Between the trimmed V and J ends, which lost 0 bases and 3 bases, there was a span of 12 bases. The CDR3 spells CASSLDFGGLYNEQFF. In nucleotides, the CDR3 is TGTGCCAGCAGCTTAGATTTTGGCGGGCTCTACAATGAGCAGTTCTTC. The full variable domain, its missing parts supplied by reference TRBV11-2 and TRBJ2-1, is EAGVAQSPRYKIIEKRQSVAFWCNPISGHATLYWYQQILGQGPKLLIQFQNNGVVDDSQLPKDRFSAERLKGVDSTLKIQPAKLEDSAVYLCASSLDFGGLYNEQFFGPGTRLTVL.

The chain has TRBV18 and TRBJ2-7; the D gene is possibly TRBD1 (6 bases). The CDR3 length is 14 residues. Trimming took off 2 bases at V and 3 bases at J, with 11 bases between the two ends. The germline V gene encodes CDR1 KGHSH and CDR2 LQKENI. The CDR3 region has the DNA TGTGCCAGCTCACCAACAGGACAGAGCTACGAGCAGTACTTC. It is translated as CASSPTGQSYEQYF.

A few counts support this clonotype. No DNA is shown, since the ends of the CDR3 on it are uncertain; the CDR3 is the one TCRdb lists. The rearrangement uses TRBV12-3 or TRBV12-4 and TRBJ2-7. The CDR3 is made up of 12 amino acids, end residues included. The CDR3 spells CASSSTSGAQYF.

This chain uses TRBV12-3 or TRBV12-4 with TRBJ1-5; TRBD1 is a possible D gene (5 bases). Trimming removed 5 bases at V and 5 bases at J, with 13 bases between. CDR3 length equals 14 residues. The CDR3 spells CASSLQGSDQPQHF. In nucleotides, the CDR3 is TGTGCCAGCAGTCTGCAGGGTTCGGATCAGCCCCAGCATTTT.